This TCR beta chain was sequenced in a study of immune evolution from preneoplasia to lung adenocarcinoma. Premalignant or tumor cells were enriched by macro-dissection after pathologic assessment. Germline lookup yields CDR1 SGHNT and CDR2 YYREEE (reference sequence). The CDR3 is made up of 15 amino acids. Trimming cost V 1 base and J 0 bases, with 11 bases left between them. Libraries were prepared by immunoSEQ multiplex PCR; TCRdb keeps only in-frame clonotypes and omits some of them. This sample has some 10,000 clones, with 70% to 80% found just once. What was sequenced was FFPE minimally invasive lung adenocarcinoma tissue. The clonotype originates from a donor at least 70 years old with lung adenocarcinoma. The V gene is TRBV5-4, the J gene TRBJ2-7, with D possibly being TRBD1 (5 bases). The CDR3 sequence: CASSLSWGSSYEQYF. As DNA, the CDR3 is TGTGCCAGCAGCTTGTCCTGGGGCAGCTCCTACGAGCAGTACTTC.